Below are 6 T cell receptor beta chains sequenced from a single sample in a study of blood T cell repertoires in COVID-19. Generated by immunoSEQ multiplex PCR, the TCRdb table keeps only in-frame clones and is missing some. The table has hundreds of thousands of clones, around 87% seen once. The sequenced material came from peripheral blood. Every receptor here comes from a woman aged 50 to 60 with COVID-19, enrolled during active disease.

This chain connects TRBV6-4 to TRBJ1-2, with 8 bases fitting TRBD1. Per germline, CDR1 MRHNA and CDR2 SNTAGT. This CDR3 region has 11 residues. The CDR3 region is CNPGGGGGYTF. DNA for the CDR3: TGTAACCCAGGGGGCGGCGGTGGCTACACCTTC.

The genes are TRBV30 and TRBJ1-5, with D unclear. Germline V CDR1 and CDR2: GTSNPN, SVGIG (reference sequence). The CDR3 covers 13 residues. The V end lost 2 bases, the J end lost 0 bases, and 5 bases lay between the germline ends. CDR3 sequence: CAWSSYSNQPQHF. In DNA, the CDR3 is TGTGCCTGGAGTAGCTATAGCAATCAGCCCCAGCATTTT.

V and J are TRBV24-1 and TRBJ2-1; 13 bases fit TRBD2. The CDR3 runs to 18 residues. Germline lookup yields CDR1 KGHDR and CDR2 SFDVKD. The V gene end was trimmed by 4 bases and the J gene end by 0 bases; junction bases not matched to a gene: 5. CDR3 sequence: CATSDRTSGSSSYNEQFF. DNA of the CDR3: TGTGCCACCAGTGACCGGACTAGCGGGAGTAGCTCCTACAATGAGCAGTTCTTC.

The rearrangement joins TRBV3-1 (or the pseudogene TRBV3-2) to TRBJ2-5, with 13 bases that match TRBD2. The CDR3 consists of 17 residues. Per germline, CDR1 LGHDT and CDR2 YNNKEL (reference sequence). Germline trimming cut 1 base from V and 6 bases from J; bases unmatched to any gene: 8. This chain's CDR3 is CASSQGTSGSTGKTQYF. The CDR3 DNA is TGTGCCAGCAGCCAAGGGACTAGCGGGAGTACGGGTAAGACCCAGTACTTC.

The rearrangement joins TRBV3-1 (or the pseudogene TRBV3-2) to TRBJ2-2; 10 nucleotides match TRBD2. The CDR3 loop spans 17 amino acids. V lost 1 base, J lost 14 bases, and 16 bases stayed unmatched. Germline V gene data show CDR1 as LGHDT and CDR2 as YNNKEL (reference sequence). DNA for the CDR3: TGTGCCAGCAGCCAAGTTTCCAGCGGGAGGGCCTCGAGGAGCCTGTTTTTT. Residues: CASSQVSSGRASRSLFF.

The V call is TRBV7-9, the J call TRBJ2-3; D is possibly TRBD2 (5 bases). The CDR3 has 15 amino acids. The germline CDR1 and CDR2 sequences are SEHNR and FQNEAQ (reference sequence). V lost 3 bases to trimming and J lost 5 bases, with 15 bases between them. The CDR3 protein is CASSFFGRTGDTQYF. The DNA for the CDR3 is TGTGCCAGCAGCTTTTTTGGGAGAACGGGAGATACGCAGTATTTT.